These 5 T cell receptor beta chains were all obtained from the same sample, sequenced in a study of T-cell memory formation after mild COVID-19. Each CDR3 protein is one row after TCRdb ran MiXCR on the 5' RACE reads. Here the sample spans roughly 320,000 distinct CDR3 sequences, 25% to 30% being singletons. The sample was PBMCs or a T cell subset sorted from them (not recorded which). The source is an adult woman who had mild COVID-19 (a few samples of this study predate the infection). Cell type and time point are not known.

The gene calls are TRBV6-4 and TRBJ1-2; weak D call: TRBD1 (5 bases). Germline V gene lookup returns CDR1 MRHNA and CDR2 SNTAGT. The CDR3 sequence is 14 residues long. Trimming cost V 3 bases and J 8 bases, with 16 bases left between them. In nucleotides, the CDR3 is TGTGCCAGCAGTGATCCGGGGGTACGGAACGGCTACACCTTC. It translates to CASSDPGVRNGYTF.

This clonotype was observed a handful of times. This chain uses TRBV3-1 with TRBJ1-6; D is uncertain. Trimming pared 1 base from V and 7 bases from J, leaving 5 bases between. CDR1 and CDR2 (germline): LGHDT, YNNKEL (reference sequence). There are 13 residues in the CDR3. The CDR3 loop is CASSQGINSPLHF. In nucleotides, the CDR3 is TGTGCCAGCAGCCAAGGAATAAATTCACCCCTCCACTTT.

The gene calls are TRBV28 and TRBJ2-5; TRBD2 aligns across 9 bases. The J segment lost 5 bases and the V segment lost 5 bases, leaving 12 bases of the junction unmatched. The CDR3 sequence is 16 residues long. The germline CDR1 and CDR2 sequences are MDHEN and SYDVKM. CDR3 sequence reads: CASSTRRGGVTETQYF. The CDR3 DNA is TGTGCCAGCAGTACCCGCCGCGGGGGGGTAACGGAGACCCAGTACTTC.

The V gene is TRBV12-3 or TRBV12-4, the J gene TRBJ2-1; D ambiguous. The CDR3 has 15 amino acids. V dropped 3 bases and J dropped 0 bases, with 9 bases sitting between them. The CDR3 loop is CASSLSKSSYNEQFF. CDR3 nucleotides: TGTGCCAGCAGTTTGTCAAAGAGCTCCTACAATGAGCAGTTCTTC.

This clonotype was found a few times. V usage is TRBV12-3 or TRBV12-4 and J usage is TRBJ1-1, with no clear D. Trimming pared 3 bases from V and 1 base from J, leaving 6 bases between. The CDR3 has 13 amino acids. In DNA, the CDR3 is TGTGCCAGCAGTTTTACGACGAACACTGAAGCTTTCTTT. The encoded protein is CASSFTTNTEAFF.